One sample yielded the 21 T cell receptor beta chains listed below, sequenced in a study of cytomegalovirus exposure and HLA in healthy donors. The PCR ran on 60 Vbeta and 13 Jbeta primers. Some clones are missing from TCRdb's copy, which holds only in-frame ones; the method was immunoSEQ multiplex PCR. The sample contains about 130,000 clones, approximately 80% of which appear only once. The sample comprised PBMCs. The receptors stem from a man aged 50 or older in good health and CMV-seronegative.

V and J are TRBV7-2 and TRBJ2-5; 9 bases align to TRBD1. Germline CDR1 is SGHTA and CDR2 is FQGNSA. Trimming took 5 bases from V and 7 from J; bases not matched to a gene: 2. CDR3 size: 12 residues. The CDR3, as DNA: TGTGCCAGCAGCACAGGGGGCTTGACCCAGTACTTC. Encoded protein: CASSTGGLTQYF.

The chain recombines TRBV15 with TRBJ1-5; tentatively, D is TRBD1 (6 bases). Per the germline V gene, CDR1 is LNHNV and CDR2 is YYDKDF (reference sequence). The V gene lost 0 bases and the J gene lost 6 bases, with 9 bases spanning the gap. CDR3 size: 14 residues. The CDR3, as DNA: TGTGCCACCAGCAGAGATGGCAGGGGTCAGCCCCAGCATTTT. Translated, it gives CATSRDGRGQPQHF.

The chain links TRBV30 to TRBJ1-5, with 7 bases matching TRBD1. CDR1 GTSNPN and CDR2 SVGIG come from the germline V gene (reference sequence). The V segment lost 3 bases and the J segment 5 bases; nucleotides outside the gene matches: 4. The CDR3 has 13 residues. The CDR3 here is CAWRTGQHQPQHF. The CDR3 DNA is TGTGCCTGGAGGACAGGGCAACATCAGCCCCAGCATTTT.

The V call is TRBV29-1, the J call TRBJ2-5, with 11 bases fitting TRBD1. Germline CDR1 SQVTM, CDR2 ANQGSEA. The CDR3 length is 12 residues. With V trimmed by 4 bases and J by 5 bases, 0 bases remained unmatched. The CDR3 loop reads CSVGDRGETQYF. The CDR3, as DNA: TGCAGCGTTGGGGACAGGGGGGAGACCCAGTACTTC.

The rearrangement uses TRBV10-1 and TRBJ1-2, with D perhaps matching TRBD1 (6 bases). The germline CDR1 and CDR2 sequences are WNHNN and SYGVQD (reference sequence). The CDR3 runs to 12 residues. V lost 5 bases to trimming and J lost 8 bases, with 12 bases between them. The CDR3 spells CASSTGPGGYTF. In DNA, the CDR3 is TGCGCCAGCAGTACAGGGCCCGGGGGCTACACCTTC.

V is TRBV15 and J is TRBJ1-4, with 7 bases identical to TRBD1. This CDR3 spans 16 amino acids. After removal of 0 bases from V and 4 bases from J, the junction contained 5 bases not matched to a gene. Germline CDR1 is LNHNV and CDR2 is YYDKDF (reference sequence). The DNA of the CDR3 is TGTGCCACCAGCAGAGATCAAGGGACAGTTAATGAAAAACTGTTTTTT. Translating it yields CATSRDQGTVNEKLFF. Looking up the rest from reference TRBV15 and TRBJ1-4 gives the full variable domain: DAMVIQNPRYQVTQFGKPVTLSCSQTLNHNVMYWYQQKSSQAPKLLFHYYDKDFNNEADTPDNFQSRRPNTSFCFLDIRSPGLGDTAMYLCATSRDQGTVNEKLFFGSGTQLSVL.

The chain employs TRBV5-1 and TRBJ2-3; the match to TRBD2 covers 13 bases. V shed 6 bases and J 5 bases; nucleotides not matched to a gene: 6. The CDR3 extends over 15 amino acids. The germline V gene has CDR1 SGHRS and CDR2 YFSETQ. The CDR3 reads CASTTSGGSEDTQYF. The CDR3 DNA follows: TGCGCCAGCACGACTAGCGGGGGGTCGGAAGATACGCAGTATTTT.

The chain carries TRBV30 and TRBJ2-3; D might be TRBD2 (7 bases). CDR3 length: 13 residues. Germline V CDR1 and CDR2: GTSNPN, SVGIG (reference sequence). V was pared by 5 bases and J by 0 bases, with 9 bases between. CDR3 residues: CAWEGGSTDTQYF. CDR3 nucleotide sequence: TGTGCCTGGGAGGGGGGGAGCACAGATACGCAGTATTTT.

DNA of the CDR3: TGTGCCAGCAGCCAGTCGGGTGGAGAGACCCAGTACTTC. It encodes CASSQSGGETQYF. The chain uses TRBV7-9 and TRBJ2-5; D unclear. V gave up 5 bases and J gave up 4 bases, with 11 bases separating them. Per germline, CDR1 SEHNR and CDR2 FQNEAQ (reference sequence). This CDR3 spans 13 amino acids.

V gene TRBV5-1 combines with J gene TRBJ2-1, with 11 bases that match TRBD2. This CDR3 has 15 amino acids. Germline V lookup: CDR1 SGHRS, CDR2 YFSETQ. V dropped 4 bases and J dropped 7; count of bases not matched to a gene: 7. CDR3 amino acids: CASSPTSGEVNEQFF. In nucleotides, the CDR3 is TGCGCCAGCAGCCCGACTAGCGGGGAGGTAAATGAGCAGTTCTTC.

The chain recombines TRBV11-2 with TRBJ2-5; 11 bases match TRBD1. Germline V lookup: CDR1 SGHAT, CDR2 FQNNGV. The ends lost 2 bases at V and 5 bases at J; junction bases unmatched: 7. This CDR3 contains 16 residues. CDR3 loop: CASSLKGDRGYETQYF. For the CDR3, the DNA is TGTGCCAGCAGCTTAAAGGGGGACAGGGGGTACGAGACCCAGTACTTC.

This clone was detected only a few times. The rearrangement joins TRBV10-2 to TRBJ2-3; 11 bases align to TRBD1. Trimming at V came to 0 bases and at J to 4 bases, leaving 6 bases not matched to a gene. The CDR3 runs 17 residues. Germline values: CDR1 WSHSY, CDR2 SAAADI. CDR3 sequence: CASSESKLGQGADTQYF. The CDR3, as DNA: TGCGCCAGCAGTGAGTCGAAGTTGGGACAGGGGGCAGATACGCAGTATTTT.

This chain joins TRBV4-2 and TRBJ2-1; 10 nucleotides align to TRBD2. This CDR3 has 14 amino acids. J was trimmed by 10 bases and V by 1 base; bases with no gene match: 4. Germline CDR1 LGHNA, CDR2 YNFKEQ. This chain's CDR3 is CASSQALAGAEQFF. CDR3 DNA sequence: TGTGCCAGCAGCCAAGCTCTAGCGGGGGCCGAGCAGTTCTTC.

The CDR3 region is CASSQDFRQGIMNTEAFF. CDR3 in DNA: TGTGCCAGCAGCCAAGATTTCCGGCAGGGCATCATGAACACTGAAGCTTTCTTT. This chain joins TRBV4-2 and TRBJ1-1; tentatively, D is TRBD1 (5 bases). The CDR3 runs 18 residues. The germline gives CDR1 LGHNA, CDR2 YNFKEQ. V was cut by 0 bases and J by 0 bases, with 17 bases left in between.

The chain carries TRBV4-3 and TRBJ2-7; TRBD2 might be the D (6 bases). Germline V lookup: CDR1 LGHNA, CDR2 YSLEER. This CDR3 has 15 amino acids. The ends were cut back, 4 bases at V and 0 bases at J, with 13 bases in the middle. The CDR3 here is CASSPGLSSSYEQYF. The CDR3 region has the DNA TGCGCCAGCAGCCCGGGACTTTCCAGCTCCTACGAGCAGTACTTC.

The chain links TRBV19 to TRBJ1-1; D is unclear. Trimming removed 2 bases at V and 1 base at J, with 5 bases between. This CDR3 comprises 13 residues. Germline CDR1 reads LNHDA; CDR2 reads SQIVND (reference sequence). Here the CDR3 DNA reads TGTGCCAGTAGTATATCAGGGAACACTGAAGCTTTCTTT. This sequence encodes CASSISGNTEAFF. Full variable domain (outside the CDR3, taken from reference TRBV19 and TRBJ1-1): DGGITQSPKYLFRKEGQNVTLSCEQNLNHDAMYWYRQDPGQGLRLIYYSQIVNDFQKGDIAEGYSVSREKKESFPLTVTSAQKNPTAFYLCASSISGNTEAFFGQGTRLTVV.

This chain links TRBV18 with TRBJ2-1, with 11 bases matching TRBD2. This CDR3 region has 14 residues. Trimming at V came to 4 bases and at J to 5 bases, leaving 1 base not matched to a gene. Germline CDR1 reads KGHSH; CDR2 reads LQKENI. The CDR3 loop reads CASSRSGGDNEQFF. The DNA of the CDR3 is TGTGCCAGCTCACGTAGCGGGGGGGACAATGAGCAGTTCTTC.

This clone was recorded only once. This rearrangement joins TRBV5-1 to TRBJ1-4; D uncertain. Trimming took off 4 bases at V and 3 bases at J, with 16 bases between the two ends. Germline V CDR1 and CDR2: SGHRS, YFSETQ. The CDR3 sequence is 16 residues long. This CDR3 reads CASSMNVGSPNEKLFF. In nucleotides, the CDR3 is TGCGCCAGCAGCATGAACGTAGGGAGCCCTAATGAAAAACTGTTTTTT.

The genes are TRBV5-1 and TRBJ1-4; 10 nucleotides agree with TRBD1. V was pared by 4 bases and J by 10 bases, with 7 bases of the junction left unmatched. The CDR3 has 14 amino acids. From germline, CDR1 is SGHRS and CDR2 YFSETQ. The CDR3 is CASSGGTGEGKLFF. The CDR3 region has the DNA TGCGCCAGCAGCGGCGGGACAGGGGAAGGAAAACTGTTTTTT.

V usage is TRBV6-1 and J usage is TRBJ1-2, with 9 bases aligning to TRBD1. V lost 5 bases to trimming and J lost 5 bases; unmatched junction nucleotides: 9. CDR3 length: 15 residues. The V gene's germline CDR1 is MNHNS and CDR2 SASEGT. The CDR3 bases are TGTGCCAGCAGTTCCGGACCGGGACAGGGATATGGCTACACCTTC. It codes for CASSSGPGQGYGYTF.

V usage is TRBV2 and J usage is TRBJ1-6; weak D call: TRBD1 (6 bases). Germline loops: CDR1 SNHLY, CDR2 FYNNEI. Between the trimmed V and J ends, which lost 11 bases and 0 bases, there was a span of 14 bases. The CDR3 sequence is 15 residues long. The DNA of the CDR3 is TGTGCCTCCCTCGGACAGAGCTCCTATAATTCACCCCTCCACTTT. This gives the protein CASLGQSSYNSPLHF.